Shown below are 2 T cell receptor beta chains from a single sample sequenced in a study of HIV-infected children after antiretroviral therapy interruption. Unique molecular identifiers were included in an RNA-based 3' RACE TCR library. TCRdb called the 3' RACE reads again in MiXCR, with one record for every CDR3 protein. The table shows about 89,000 distinct CDR3 sequences, with less than 7% occurring only once. Treatment reported: PENTA 11 planned treatment interruption arm or continuous ART arm. Sequencing was performed on CD45RA+ CD4+ T cells from PBMCs, pooled from several time points, taken from a donor given antiretroviral therapy, either interrupted or continuous. Specified subset: naive CD4+ CD45RA+ CD45RO- T cells. The receptors derive from a pool of human donors with HIV.

There are many counts of this clonotype. The rearrangement uses TRBV28 and TRBJ2-1, with unresolved D. CDR1 and CDR2 (germline): MDHEN, SYDVKM. This CDR3 spans 14 amino acids. Trimming pared 5 bases from V and 3 bases from J, leaving 11 bases between. CDR3 DNA sequence: TGTGCCAGCAGTACCCCTGACCACTACAATGAGCAGTTCTTC. This sequence encodes CASSTPDHYNEQFF.

This clonotype was counted ten times or more. This chain connects TRBV10-1 to TRBJ2-5; D unresolved. V shed 0 bases and J shed 3 bases, with 2 bases lying between them. Germline CDR1 WNHNN, CDR2 SYGVQD (reference sequence). The CDR3 is made up of 12 amino acids. CDR3 DNA sequence: TGCGCCAGCAGTGAGTCGAAAGAGACCCAGTACTTC. Protein: CASSESKETQYF.